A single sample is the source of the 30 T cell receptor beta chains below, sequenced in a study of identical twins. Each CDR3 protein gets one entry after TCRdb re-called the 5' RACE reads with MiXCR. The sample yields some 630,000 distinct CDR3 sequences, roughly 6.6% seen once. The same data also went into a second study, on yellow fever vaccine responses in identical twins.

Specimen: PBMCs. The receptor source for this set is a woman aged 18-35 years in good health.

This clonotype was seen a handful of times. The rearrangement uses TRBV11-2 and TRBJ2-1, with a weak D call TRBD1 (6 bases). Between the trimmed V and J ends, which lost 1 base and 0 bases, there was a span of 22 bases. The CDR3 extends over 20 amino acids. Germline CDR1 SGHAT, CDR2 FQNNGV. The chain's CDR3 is CASSLVNSLRQVASYNEQFF. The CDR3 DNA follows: TGTGCCAGCAGCTTAGTTAATTCTCTCCGACAGGTTGCCTCCTACAATGAGCAGTTCTTC.

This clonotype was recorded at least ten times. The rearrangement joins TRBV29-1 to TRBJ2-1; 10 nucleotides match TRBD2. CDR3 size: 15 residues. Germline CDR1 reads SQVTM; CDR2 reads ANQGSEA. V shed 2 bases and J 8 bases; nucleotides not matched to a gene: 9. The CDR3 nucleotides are TGCAGCGTTGAAACTACTAGCGGGGTCCTATATGAGCAGTTCTTC. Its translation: CSVETTSGVLYEQFF.

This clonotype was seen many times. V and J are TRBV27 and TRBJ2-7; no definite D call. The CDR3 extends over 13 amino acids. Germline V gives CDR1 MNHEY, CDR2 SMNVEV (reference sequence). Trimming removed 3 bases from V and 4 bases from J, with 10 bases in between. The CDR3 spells CASSLGPRYEQYF. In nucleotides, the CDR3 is TGTGCCAGCAGTTTGGGTCCCCGTTACGAGCAGTACTTC.

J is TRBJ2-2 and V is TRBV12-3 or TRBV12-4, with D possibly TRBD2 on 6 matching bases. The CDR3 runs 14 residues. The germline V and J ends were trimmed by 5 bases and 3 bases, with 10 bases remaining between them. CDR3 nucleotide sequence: TGTGCCAGCAGTCCGGGACTGGACACCGGGGAGCTGTTTTTT. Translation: CASSPGLDTGELFF.

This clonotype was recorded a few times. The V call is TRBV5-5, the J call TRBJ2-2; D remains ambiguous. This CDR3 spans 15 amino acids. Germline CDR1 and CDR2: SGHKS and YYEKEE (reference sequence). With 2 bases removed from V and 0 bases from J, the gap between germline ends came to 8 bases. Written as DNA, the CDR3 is TGTGCCAGCAGCTTAAGTGTTACGAACACCGGGGAGCTGTTTTTT. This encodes CASSLSVTNTGELFF.

The CDR3 DNA reads TGCGCCAGCAGCTTGGGTTCGAGTACTAGGTCCACAGATACGCAGTATTTT. Its translation: CASSLGSSTRSTDTQYF. The rearrangement joins TRBV5-1 to TRBJ2-3; D perhaps matches TRBD2 (5 bases). V was cut by 0 bases and J by 2 bases, with 16 bases left in between. CDR3 size: 17 residues. Per germline, CDR1 SGHRS and CDR2 YFSETQ.

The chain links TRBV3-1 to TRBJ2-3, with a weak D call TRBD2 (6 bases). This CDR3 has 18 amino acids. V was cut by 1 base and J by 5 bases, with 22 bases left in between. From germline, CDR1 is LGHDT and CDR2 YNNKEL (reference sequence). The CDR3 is CASSQGRKWREEGDTQYF. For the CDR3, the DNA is TGTGCCAGCAGCCAAGGACGGAAGTGGCGGGAAGAGGGAGATACGCAGTATTTT.

The CDR3 DNA reads as TGTGCCAGCAGTCCGCTGGGGGAAGCGAATTCACCCCTCCACTTT. Protein sequence: CASSPLGEANSPLHF. This chain uses TRBV12-3 or TRBV12-4 with TRBJ1-6; D is perhaps TRBD1 (5 bases). Trimming took 5 bases from V and 7 from J, leaving 15 bases between them. This CDR3 spans 15 amino acids.

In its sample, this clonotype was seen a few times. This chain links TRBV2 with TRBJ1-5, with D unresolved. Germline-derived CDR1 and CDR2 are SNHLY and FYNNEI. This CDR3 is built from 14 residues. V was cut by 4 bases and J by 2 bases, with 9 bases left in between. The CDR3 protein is CASSGGYGNQPQHF. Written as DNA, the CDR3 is TGTGCCAGCAGTGGAGGGTACGGCAATCAGCCCCAGCATTTT.

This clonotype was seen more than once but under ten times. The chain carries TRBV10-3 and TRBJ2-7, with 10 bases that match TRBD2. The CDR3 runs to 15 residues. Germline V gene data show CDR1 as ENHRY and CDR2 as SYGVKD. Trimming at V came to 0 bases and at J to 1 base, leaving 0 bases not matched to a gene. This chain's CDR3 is CAISESLAGSYEQYV. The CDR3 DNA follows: TGTGCCATCAGTGAGTCACTAGCGGGGTCCTACGAGCAGTACGTC.

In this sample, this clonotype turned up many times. The CDR3, as DNA: TGTGCCAGCAGTTTAGGTCGTTATAGCAATCAGCCCCAGCATTTT. This sequence encodes CASSLGRYSNQPQHF. The V call is TRBV12-3 or TRBV12-4, the J call TRBJ1-5; no reliable D call. The CDR3 has 15 amino acids. Trimming stripped 1 base from V and 0 bases from J, with 7 bases between.

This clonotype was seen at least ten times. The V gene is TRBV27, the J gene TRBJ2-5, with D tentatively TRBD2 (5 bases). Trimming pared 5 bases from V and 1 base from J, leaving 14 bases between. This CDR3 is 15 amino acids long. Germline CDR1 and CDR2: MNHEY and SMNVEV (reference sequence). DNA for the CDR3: TGTGCCAGCAGTCCACGGACTCTTCCCCAAGAGACCCAGTACTTC. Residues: CASSPRTLPQETQYF.

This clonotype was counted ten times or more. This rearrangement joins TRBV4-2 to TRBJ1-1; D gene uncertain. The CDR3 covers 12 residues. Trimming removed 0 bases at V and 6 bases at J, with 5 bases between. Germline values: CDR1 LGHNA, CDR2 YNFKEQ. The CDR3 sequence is CASSQDTSEAFF. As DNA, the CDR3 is TGTGCCAGCAGCCAAGACACCTCTGAAGCTTTCTTT.

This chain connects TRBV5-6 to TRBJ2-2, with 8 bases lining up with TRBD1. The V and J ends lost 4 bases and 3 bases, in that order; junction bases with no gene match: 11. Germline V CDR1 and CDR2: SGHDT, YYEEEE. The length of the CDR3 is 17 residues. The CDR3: CASSLAGRGLDTGELFF. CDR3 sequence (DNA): TGTGCCAGCAGCCTCGCCGGCAGGGGGCTTGACACCGGGGAGCTGTTTTTT.

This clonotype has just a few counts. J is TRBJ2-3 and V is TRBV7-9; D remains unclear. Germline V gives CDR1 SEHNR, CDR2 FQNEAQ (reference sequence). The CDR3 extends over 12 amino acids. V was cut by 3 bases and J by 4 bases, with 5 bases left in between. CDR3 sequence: CASSFTADTQYF. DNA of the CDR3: TGTGCCAGCAGCTTCACGGCAGATACGCAGTATTTT.

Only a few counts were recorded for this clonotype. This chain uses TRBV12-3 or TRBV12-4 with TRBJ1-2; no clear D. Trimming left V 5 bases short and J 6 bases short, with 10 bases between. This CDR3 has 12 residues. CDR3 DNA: TGTGCCAGCAGTGCTTTTAAGGATGGCTACACCTTC. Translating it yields CASSAFKDGYTF.

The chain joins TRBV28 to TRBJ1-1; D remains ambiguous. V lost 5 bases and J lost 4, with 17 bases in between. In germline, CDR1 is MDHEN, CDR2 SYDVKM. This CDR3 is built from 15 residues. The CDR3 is CASSLTPDGVTEAFF. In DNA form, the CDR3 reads TGTGCCAGCAGTCTAACCCCGGACGGAGTCACTGAAGCTTTCTTT.

Here the CDR3 reads CATDPGLRYPEAFF. In nucleotides, the CDR3 is TGCGCCACCGACCCGGGACTTCGCTATCCCGAAGCTTTCTTT. The chain recombines TRBV10-1 with TRBJ1-1; tentatively, D is TRBD1 (5 bases). Trimming left V 10 bases short and J 8 bases short, with 23 bases between. This CDR3 region has 14 residues. CDR1 is WNHNN, CDR2 SYGVQD, per germline (reference sequence).

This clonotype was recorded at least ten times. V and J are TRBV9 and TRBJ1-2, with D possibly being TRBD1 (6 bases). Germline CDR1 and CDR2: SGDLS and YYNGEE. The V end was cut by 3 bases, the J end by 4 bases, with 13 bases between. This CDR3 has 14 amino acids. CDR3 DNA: TGTGCCAGCAGCGACGAACAGGGTGGCTATGGCTACACCTTC. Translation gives CASSDEQGGYGYTF.

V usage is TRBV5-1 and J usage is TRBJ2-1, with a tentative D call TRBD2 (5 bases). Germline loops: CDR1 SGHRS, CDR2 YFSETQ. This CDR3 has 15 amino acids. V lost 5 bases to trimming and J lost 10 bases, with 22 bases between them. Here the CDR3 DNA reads TGCGCCAGCAGTTCCACTCGGACTTCGCCCATGGAGCAGTTCTTC. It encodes CASSSTRTSPMEQFF. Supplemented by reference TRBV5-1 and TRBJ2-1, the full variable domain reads KAGVTQTPRYLIKTRGQQVTLSCSPISGHRSVSWYQQTPGQGLQFLFEYFSETQRNKGNFPGRFSGRQFSNSRSEMNVSTLELGDSALYLCASSSTRTSPMEQFFGPGTRLTVL.

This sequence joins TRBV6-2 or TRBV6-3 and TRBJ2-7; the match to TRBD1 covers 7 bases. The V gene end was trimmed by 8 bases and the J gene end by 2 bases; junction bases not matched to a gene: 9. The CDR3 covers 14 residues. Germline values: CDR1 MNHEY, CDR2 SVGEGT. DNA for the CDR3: TGTGCCAGCCTCACCCGGGACAGCCCCTACGAGCAGTACTTC. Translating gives CASLTRDSPYEQYF.

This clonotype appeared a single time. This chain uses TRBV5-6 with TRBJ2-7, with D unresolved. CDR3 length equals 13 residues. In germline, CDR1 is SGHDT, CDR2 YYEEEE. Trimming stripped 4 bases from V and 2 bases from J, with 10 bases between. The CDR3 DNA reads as TGTGCCAGCAGCCCGGAGAGAGCCTACGAGCAGTACTTC. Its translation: CASSPERAYEQYF.

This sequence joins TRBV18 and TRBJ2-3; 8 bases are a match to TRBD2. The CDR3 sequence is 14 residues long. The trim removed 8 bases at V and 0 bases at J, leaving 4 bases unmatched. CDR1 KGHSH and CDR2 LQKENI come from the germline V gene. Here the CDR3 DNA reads TGTGCCAGCCCCCGGGGGGGGAGCACAGATACGCAGTATTTT. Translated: CASPRGGSTDTQYF.

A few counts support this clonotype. The CDR3 sequence is CSAVKRGLAGTQETQYF. The CDR3, as DNA: TGCAGTGCGGTTAAAAGGGGACTAGCGGGAACGCAAGAGACCCAGTACTTC. The chain combines TRBV20-1 with TRBJ2-5, with 13 bases lining up with TRBD2. After removal of 6 bases from V and 2 bases from J, the junction contained 12 bases not matched to a gene. The germline V gene has CDR1 DFQATT and CDR2 SNEGSKA (reference sequence). This CDR3 has 17 amino acids.

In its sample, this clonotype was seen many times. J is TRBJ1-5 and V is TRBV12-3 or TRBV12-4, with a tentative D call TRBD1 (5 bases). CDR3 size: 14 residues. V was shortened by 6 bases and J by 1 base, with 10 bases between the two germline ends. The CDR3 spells CASSPGGSNQPQHF. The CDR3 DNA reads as TGTGCCAGCAGCCCTGGGGGAAGCAATCAGCCCCAGCATTTT.

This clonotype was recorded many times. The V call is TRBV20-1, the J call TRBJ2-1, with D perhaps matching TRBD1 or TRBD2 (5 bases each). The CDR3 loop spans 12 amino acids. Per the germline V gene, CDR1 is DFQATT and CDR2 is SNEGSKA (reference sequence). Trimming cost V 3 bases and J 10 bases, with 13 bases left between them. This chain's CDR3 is CSARSRGAEQFF. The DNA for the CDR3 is TGCAGTGCTAGGTCCAGAGGGGCGGAGCAGTTCTTC.

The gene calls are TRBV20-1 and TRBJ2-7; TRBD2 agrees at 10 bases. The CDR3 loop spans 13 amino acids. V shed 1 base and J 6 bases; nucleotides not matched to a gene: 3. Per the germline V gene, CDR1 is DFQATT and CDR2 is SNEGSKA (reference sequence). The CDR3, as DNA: TGCAGTGCTAGAGGCGCTAGCGGGGGCGAGCAGTACGTC. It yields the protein CSARGASGGEQYV.

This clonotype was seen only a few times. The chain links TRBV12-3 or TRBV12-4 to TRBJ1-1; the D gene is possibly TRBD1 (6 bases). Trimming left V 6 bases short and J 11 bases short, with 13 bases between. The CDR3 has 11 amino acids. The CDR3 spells CASRQNRAAFF. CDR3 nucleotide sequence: TGTGCCAGCAGACAAAACAGGGCTGCTTTCTTT.

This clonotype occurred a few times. The CDR3 nucleotides are TGTGCCAGCAGTTCAGACAGGGGATTGGGAGAGACCCAGTACTTC. The encoded protein is CASSSDRGLGETQYF. The V gene is TRBV27, the J gene TRBJ2-5; 8 bases line up with TRBD1. This CDR3 spans 15 amino acids. Germline lookup yields CDR1 MNHEY and CDR2 SMNVEV (reference sequence). V lost 4 bases, J lost 4 bases, and 8 bases stayed unmatched.

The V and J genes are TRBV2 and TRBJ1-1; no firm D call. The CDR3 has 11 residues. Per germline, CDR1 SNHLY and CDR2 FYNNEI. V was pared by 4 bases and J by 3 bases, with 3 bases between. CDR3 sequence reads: CASSGYTEAFF. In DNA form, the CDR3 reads TGTGCCAGCAGTGGCTACACTGAAGCTTTCTTT.